Reported below is one T cell receptor beta chain. Its matching antigen is unknown. The data originate from a study of CD8+ T cells in alopecia areata. In the study overall: Treated patients were given 5 to 10 mg oral tofacitinib twice daily. Affected scalp percentage gauged treated patients' severity. Overall study findings and caveats: Among the top 100, expanded CD8+ clones were significantly decreased by tofacitinib, as was scalp clonality. Normal scalp had lower clonality than lesional scalp, with alopecia totalis/universalis lesions showing this most strongly.

Treatment specified: oral pan-JAK inhibitor, 5-10 mg twice daily. Trimming took 3 bases from V and 1 from J; bases not matched to a gene: 5. This CDR3 region has 15 residues. The V gene's germline CDR1 is SGHRS and CDR2 YFSETQ. Following extraction, RNA underwent reverse transcription to cDNA, which served as the sequencing template. Clones were read by immunoSEQ multiplex PCR, and TCRdb kept only the in-frame ones, dropping some. The table includes some 190,000 clones, around 65% detected once. This rearrangement joins TRBV5-1 to TRBJ2-7; TRBD1 matches at 9 bases. This clonotype originated in a human donor with alopecia areata. The sequencing here drew on CD4+ T cells sorted from blood, taken around week 44, from a patient treated with tofacitinib. The CDR3 region is CASSSSGTGSYEQYF. The CDR3 bases are TGCGCCAGCAGCTCCTCCGGGACAGGGTCCTACGAGCAGTACTTC.